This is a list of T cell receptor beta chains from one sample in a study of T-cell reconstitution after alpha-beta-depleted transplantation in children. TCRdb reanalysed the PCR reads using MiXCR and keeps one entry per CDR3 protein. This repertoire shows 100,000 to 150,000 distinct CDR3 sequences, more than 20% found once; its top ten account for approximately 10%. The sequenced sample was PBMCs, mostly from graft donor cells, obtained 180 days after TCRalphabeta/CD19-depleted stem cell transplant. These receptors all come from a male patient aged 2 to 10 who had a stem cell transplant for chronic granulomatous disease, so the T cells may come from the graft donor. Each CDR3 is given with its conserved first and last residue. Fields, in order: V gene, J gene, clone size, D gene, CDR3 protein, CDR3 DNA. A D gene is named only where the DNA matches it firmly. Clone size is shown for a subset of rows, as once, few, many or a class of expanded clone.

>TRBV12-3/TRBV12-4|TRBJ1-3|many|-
CASTLYGSSGNTIYF
TGTGCCAGCACTTTGTACGGAAGCTCTGGAAACACCATATATTTT
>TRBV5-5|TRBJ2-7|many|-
CASSFGPSEQYF
TGTGCCAGCAGCTTCGGGCCCAGCGAGCAGTACTTC
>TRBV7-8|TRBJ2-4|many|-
CASSGTWHSSVAKNIQYF
TGTGCCAGCAGCGGGACTTGGCACTCCTCCGTAGCCAAAAACATTCAGTACTTC
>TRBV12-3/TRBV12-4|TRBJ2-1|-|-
CASSPRGDSYNEQFF
TGTGCCAGCAGCCCCAGGGGGGACTCCTACAATGAGCAGTTCTTC
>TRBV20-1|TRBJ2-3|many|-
CSAQLPGADTQYF
TGCAGTGCTCAGCTTCCTGGCGCAGATACGCAGTATTTT
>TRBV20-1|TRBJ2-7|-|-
CSGRAGPYEQYF
TGCAGTGGTCGAGCTGGACCCTACGAGCAGTACTTC
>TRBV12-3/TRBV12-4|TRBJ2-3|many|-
CASSLGGVFGTDTQYF
TGTGCCAGCAGTTTGGGGGGAGTTTTTGGCACAGATACGCAGTATTTT
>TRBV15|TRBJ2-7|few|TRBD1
CATSRTHRGSYEQYF
TGTGCCACCAGCAGAACCCACAGGGGATCCTACGAGCAGTACTTC
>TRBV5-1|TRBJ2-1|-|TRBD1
CASSASSGGNEQFF
TGCGCCAGCAGCGCTAGCTCAGGGGGCAATGAGCAGTTCTTC
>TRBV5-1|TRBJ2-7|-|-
CASSLQGIEQYF
TGCGCCAGCAGCTTACAGGGTATTGAGCAGTACTTC
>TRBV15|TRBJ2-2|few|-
CATSRTGLGNSRELFF
TGTGCCACCAGCAGAACAGGGCTGGGAAATTCAAGGGAGCTGTTTTTT
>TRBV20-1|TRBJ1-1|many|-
CSARGGNTEAFF
TGCAGTGCTAGAGGCGGGAACACTGAAGCTTTCTTT
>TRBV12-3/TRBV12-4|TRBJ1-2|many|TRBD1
CASSPGQGGYGYTF
TGTGCCAGCAGCCCCGGACAGGGGGGATATGGCTACACCTTC
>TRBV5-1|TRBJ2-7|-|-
CASKGGTPYEQYF
TGCGCCAGCAAAGGCGGCACCCCTTACGAGCAGTACTTC
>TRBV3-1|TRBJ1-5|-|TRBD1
CASSQLGGRNQPQHF
TGTGCCAGCAGCCAGCTAGGGGGCAGAAATCAGCCCCAGCATTTT
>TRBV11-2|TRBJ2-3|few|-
CASSSDPVTDTQYF
TGTGCCAGCAGCTCCGACCCTGTGACAGATACGCAGTATTTT
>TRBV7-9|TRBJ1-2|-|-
CASSFNDWANYGYTF
TGTGCCAGCAGCTTCAACGATTGGGCTAACTATGGCTACACCTTC
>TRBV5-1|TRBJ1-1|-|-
CASQQALNTEAFF
TGCGCCAGCCAGCAGGCCTTGAACACTGAAGCTTTCTTT
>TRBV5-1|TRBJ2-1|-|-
CASSLDPGLDNEQFF
TGCGCCAGCAGCTTGGATCCAGGATTAGACAATGAGCAGTTCTTC
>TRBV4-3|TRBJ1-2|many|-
CASSKEGGFDYGYTF
TGCGCCAGCAGCAAAGAAGGGGGTTTCGACTATGGCTACACCTTC
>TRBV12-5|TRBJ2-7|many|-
CASGLWWEQYF
TGTGCTAGTGGTTTGTGGTGGGAGCAGTACTTC
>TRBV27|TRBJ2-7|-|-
CASSLSSRGYEQYF
TGTGCCAGCAGTTTATCTAGCAGGGGCTACGAGCAGTACTTC
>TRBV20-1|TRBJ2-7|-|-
CSARGGPTGLIIYEQYF
TGCAGTGCTAGAGGGGGGCCAACGGGACTAATCATATACGAGCAGTACTTC
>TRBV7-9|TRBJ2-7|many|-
CASSPGHVTLDEQYF
TGTGCCAGCAGCCCTGGACACGTCACCCTCGACGAGCAGTACTTC
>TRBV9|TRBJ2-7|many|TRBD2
CASSSRTSGIYEQYF
TGTGCCAGCAGCTCCCGAACTAGCGGGATTTACGAGCAGTACTTC
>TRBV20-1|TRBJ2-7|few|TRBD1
CSARDRQGILYEQYF
TGCAGTGCTAGAGATAGACAGGGGATATTGTACGAGCAGTACTTC
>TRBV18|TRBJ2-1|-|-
CASSEGGQPSNEQFF
TGTGCCAGCTCCGAAGGGGGGCAACCCAGCAATGAGCAGTTCTTC
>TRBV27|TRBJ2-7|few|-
CASMMTAGSYEQYF
TGTGCCAGCATGATGACAGCCGGCTCCTACGAGCAGTACTTC
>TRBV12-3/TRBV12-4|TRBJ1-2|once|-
CASSFYMGRVGGYTF
TGTGCCAGCAGTTTTTACATGGGGCGAGTCGGTGGCTACACCTTC
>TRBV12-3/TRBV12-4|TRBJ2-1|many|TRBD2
CASRSVAGDYNEQFF
TGTGCCAGCAGGTCCGTAGCGGGGGACTACAATGAGCAGTTCTTC